This T cell receptor beta chain was documented in a study of blood T cells in healthy people across ages. This clonotype was seen ten or more times. What it binds is not known. Compared with germline, one end of the junction differs, possibly owing to a read error. Sample-barcoded 5' priming and a J-beta primer mix drove a second PCR of about 7 to 12 cycles. TCRdb redid the calling of the 5' RACE reads with MiXCR, one entry per CDR3 protein. Of fewer than 900,000 distinct CDR3 sequences in the sample, about 52% were seen once. Study-wide findings and caveats: Long-lived and aged donors differed, with more naive CD4+ cells and higher diversity in the long-lived. No conclusive comparison of naive versus antigen-experienced cells was possible with unsorted PBMCs.

The sequencing sample was made of blood. The clonotype originates from a woman aged 60-75 years in good health.

This CDR3 is CASSLTGGNYGYTF. CDR3 DNA: TGTGCCAGCAGCTTAACAGGGGGCAACTATGGCTACACCTTC. The rearrangement joins TRBV5-1 to TRBJ1-2; TRBD1 matches 9 bases. The germline V gene encodes CDR1 SGHRS and CDR2 YFSETQ. The CDR3 runs to 14 residues. The full variable domain, its missing parts supplied by reference TRBV5-1 and TRBJ1-2, is KAGVTQTPRYLIKTRGQQVTLSCSPISGHRSVSWYQQTPGQGLQFLFEYFSETQRNKGNFPGRFSGRQFSNSRSEMNVSTLELGDSALYLCASSLTGGNYGYTFGSGTRLTVV.